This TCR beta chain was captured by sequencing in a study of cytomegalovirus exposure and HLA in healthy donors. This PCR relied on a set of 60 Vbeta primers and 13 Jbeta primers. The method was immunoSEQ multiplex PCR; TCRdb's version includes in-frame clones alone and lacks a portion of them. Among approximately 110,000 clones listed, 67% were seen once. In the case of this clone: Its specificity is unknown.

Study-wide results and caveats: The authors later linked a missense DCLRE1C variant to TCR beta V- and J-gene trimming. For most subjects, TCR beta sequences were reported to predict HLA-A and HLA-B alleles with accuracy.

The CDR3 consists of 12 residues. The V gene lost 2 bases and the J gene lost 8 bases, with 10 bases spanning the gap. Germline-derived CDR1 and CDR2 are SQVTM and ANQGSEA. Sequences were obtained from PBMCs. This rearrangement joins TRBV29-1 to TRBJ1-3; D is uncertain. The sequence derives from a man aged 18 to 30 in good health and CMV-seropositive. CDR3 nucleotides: TGCAGCGTTGAATCCCCGCCGGACACCATATATTTT. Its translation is CSVESPPDTIYF. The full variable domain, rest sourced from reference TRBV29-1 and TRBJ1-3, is SAVISQKPSRDICQRGTSLTIQCQVDSQVTMMFWYRQQPGQSLTLIATANQGSEATYESGFVIDKFPISRPNLTFSTLTVSNMSPEDSSIYLCSVESPPDTIYFGEGSWLTVV.